This TCR beta chain came from a study of control samples from healthy donors and cancer patients. The repertoire was sequenced with immunoSEQ multiplex PCR; TCRdb's copy has only in-frame clones and lacks some. Of 130,000 to 150,000 clones listed, roughly 92% are singletons. The CDR3 extends over 18 amino acids. Trimming cost V 6 bases and J 1 base, with 19 bases left between them. The germline V gene has CDR1 MDHEN and CDR2 SYDVKM. This chain joins TRBV28 and TRBJ2-6; the D gene is possibly TRBD1 (6 bases). The receptor's source is a man aged 30 to 39 in good health. Sequenced input: blood. The CDR3 is CASSHLTGTSSGANVLTF. The CDR3 DNA follows: TGTGCCAGCAGCCATCTTACAGGGACCTCTTCTGGGGCCAACGTCCTGACTTTC.